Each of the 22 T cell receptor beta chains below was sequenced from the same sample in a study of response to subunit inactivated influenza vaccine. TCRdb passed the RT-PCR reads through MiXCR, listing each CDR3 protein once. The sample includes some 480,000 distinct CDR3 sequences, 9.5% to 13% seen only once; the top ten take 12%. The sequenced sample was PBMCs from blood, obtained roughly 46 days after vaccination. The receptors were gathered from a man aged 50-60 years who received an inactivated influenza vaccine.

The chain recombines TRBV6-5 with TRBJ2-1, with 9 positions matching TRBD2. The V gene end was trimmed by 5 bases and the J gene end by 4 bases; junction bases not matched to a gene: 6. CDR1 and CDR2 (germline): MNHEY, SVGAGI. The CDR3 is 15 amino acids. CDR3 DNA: TGTGCCAGCAGTAACCTAGCGGGGCCTTACAATGAGCAGTTCTTC. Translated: CASSNLAGPYNEQFF.

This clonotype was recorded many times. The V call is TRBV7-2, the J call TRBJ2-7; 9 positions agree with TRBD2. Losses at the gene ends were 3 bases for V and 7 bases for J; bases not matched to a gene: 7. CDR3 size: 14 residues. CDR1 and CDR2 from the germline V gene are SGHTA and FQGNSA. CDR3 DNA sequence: TGTGCCAGCAGCTTTACTGCTAGCGGGGTTGAGCAGTACTTC. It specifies CASSFTASGVEQYF. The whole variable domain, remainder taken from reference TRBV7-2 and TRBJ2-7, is GAGVSQSPSNKVTEKGKDVELRCDPISGHTALYWYRQSLGQGLEFLIYFQGNSAPDKSGLPSDRFSAERTGGSVSTLTIQRTQQEDSAVYLCASSFTASGVEQYFGPGTRLTVT.

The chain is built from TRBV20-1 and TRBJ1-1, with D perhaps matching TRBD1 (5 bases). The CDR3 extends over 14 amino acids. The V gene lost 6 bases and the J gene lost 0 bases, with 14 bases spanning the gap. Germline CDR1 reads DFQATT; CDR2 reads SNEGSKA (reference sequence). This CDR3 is CSARTGGMNTEAFF. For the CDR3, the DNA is TGCAGTGCGAGAACAGGCGGCATGAACACTGAAGCTTTCTTT.

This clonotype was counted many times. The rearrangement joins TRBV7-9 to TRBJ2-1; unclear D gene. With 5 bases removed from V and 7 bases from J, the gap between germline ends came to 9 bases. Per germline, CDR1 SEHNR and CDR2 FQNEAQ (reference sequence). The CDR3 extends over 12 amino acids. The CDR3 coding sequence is TGTGCCAGCAGCCCCCAGATTAATGAGCAGTTCTTC. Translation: CASSPQINEQFF.

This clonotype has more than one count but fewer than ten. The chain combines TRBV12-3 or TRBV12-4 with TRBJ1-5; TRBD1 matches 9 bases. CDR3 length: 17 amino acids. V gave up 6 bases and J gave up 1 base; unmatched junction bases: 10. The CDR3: CASRGQGGGGSNQPQHF. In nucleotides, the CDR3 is TGTGCCAGCAGGGGACAGGGCGGAGGAGGGAGCAATCAGCCCCAGCATTTT.

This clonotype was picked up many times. The CDR3 region is CASSNCPCGAWSGNTIYF. DNA for the CDR3: TGTGCCAGCAGCAATTGCCCCTGTGGGGCATGGTCTGGAAACACCATATATTTT. The genes are TRBV21-1 and TRBJ1-3; the D call in the table, TRBD1, was not verified against the DNA. TRBV21-1 is designated a pseudogene. The CDR3 is 18 amino acids.

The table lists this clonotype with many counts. CDR3: CSATKREGRETQYF. Here the CDR3 DNA reads TGCAGTGCAACCAAGCGGGAGGGCCGCGAGACCCAGTACTTC. J is TRBJ2-5 and V is TRBV20-1; the match to TRBD2 covers 10 bases. CDR1 is DFQATT and CDR2 is SNEGSKA in the germline V gene (reference sequence). This CDR3 region has 14 residues. V gave up 6 bases and J gave up 5 bases; unmatched junction bases: 9.

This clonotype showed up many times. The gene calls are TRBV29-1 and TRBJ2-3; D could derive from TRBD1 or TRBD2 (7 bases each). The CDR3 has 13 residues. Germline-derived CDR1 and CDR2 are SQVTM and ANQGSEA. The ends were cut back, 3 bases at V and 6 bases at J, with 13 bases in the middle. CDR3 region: CSVDGQGGDTQYF. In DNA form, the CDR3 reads TGCAGCGTTGATGGGCAGGGGGGGGATACGCAGTATTTT.

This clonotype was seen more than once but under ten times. The chain's CDR3 is CASSYTGSVQRDIQYF. The CDR3 region has the DNA TGTGCCAGCAGTTACACAGGCTCCGTCCAAAGGGACATTCAGTACTTC. The V gene is TRBV6-2 or TRBV6-3, the J gene TRBJ2-4, with D possibly TRBD1 on 5 matching bases. Looked up from germline, CDR1 is MNHEY and CDR2 is SVGEGT. The CDR3 extends over 16 amino acids. V dropped 2 bases and J dropped 8 bases, with 19 bases sitting between them.

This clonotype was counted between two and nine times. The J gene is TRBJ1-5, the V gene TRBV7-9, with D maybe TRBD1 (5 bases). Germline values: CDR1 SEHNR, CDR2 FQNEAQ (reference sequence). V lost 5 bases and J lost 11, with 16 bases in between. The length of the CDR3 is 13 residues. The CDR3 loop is CASSVYPGYTQHF. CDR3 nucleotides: TGTGCCAGCAGCGTATATCCAGGGTACACCCAGCATTTT. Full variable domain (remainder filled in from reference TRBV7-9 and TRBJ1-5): DTGVSQNPRHKITKRGQNVTFRCDPISEHNRLYWYRQTLGQGPEFLTYFQNEAQLEKSRLLSDRFSAERPKGSFSTLEIQRTEQGDSAMYLCASSVYPGYTQHFGDGTRLSIL.

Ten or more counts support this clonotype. CDR3 loop: CATSRVSGLGGETQYF. DNA of the CDR3: TGTGCCACCAGCAGAGTTTCCGGGCTAGGAGGGGAGACCCAGTACTTC. The genes are TRBV15 and TRBJ2-5; tentative D call: TRBD2 (6 bases). Trimming stripped 1 base from V and 5 bases from J, with 17 bases between. This CDR3 comprises 16 residues. Germline CDR1 LNHNV, CDR2 YYDKDF (reference sequence).

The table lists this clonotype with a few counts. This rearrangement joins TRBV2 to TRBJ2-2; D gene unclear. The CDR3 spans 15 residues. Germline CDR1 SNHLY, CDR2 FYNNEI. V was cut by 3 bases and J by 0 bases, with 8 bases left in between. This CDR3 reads CASSEWTSNTGELFF. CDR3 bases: TGTGCCAGCAGTGAGTGGACGTCGAACACCGGGGAGCTGTTTTTT. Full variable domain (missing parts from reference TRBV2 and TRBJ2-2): EPEVTQTPSHQVTQMGQEVILRCVPISNHLYFYWYRQILGQKVEFLVSFYNNEISEKSEIFDDQFSVERPDGSNFTLKIRSTKLEDSAMYFCASSEWTSNTGELFFGEGSRLTVL.

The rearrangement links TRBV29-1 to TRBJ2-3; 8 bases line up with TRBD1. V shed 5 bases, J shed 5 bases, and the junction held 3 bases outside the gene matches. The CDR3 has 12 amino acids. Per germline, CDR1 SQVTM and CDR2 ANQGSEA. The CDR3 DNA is TGCAGCGTTCTGGACAGGGAAGATACGCAGTATTTT. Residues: CSVLDREDTQYF.

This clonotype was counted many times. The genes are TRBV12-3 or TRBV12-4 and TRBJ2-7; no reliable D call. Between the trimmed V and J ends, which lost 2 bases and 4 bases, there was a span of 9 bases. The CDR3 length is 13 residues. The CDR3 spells CASSLQGWYEQYF. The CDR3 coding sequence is TGTGCCAGCAGTTTACAAGGGTGGTACGAGCAGTACTTC.

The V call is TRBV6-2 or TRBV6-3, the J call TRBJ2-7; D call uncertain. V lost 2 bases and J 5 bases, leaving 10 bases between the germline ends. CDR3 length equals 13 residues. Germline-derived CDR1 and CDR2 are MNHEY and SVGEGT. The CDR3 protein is CASSYRSLDEQYF. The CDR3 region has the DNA TGTGCCAGCAGTTACAGGTCTTTGGACGAGCAGTACTTC.

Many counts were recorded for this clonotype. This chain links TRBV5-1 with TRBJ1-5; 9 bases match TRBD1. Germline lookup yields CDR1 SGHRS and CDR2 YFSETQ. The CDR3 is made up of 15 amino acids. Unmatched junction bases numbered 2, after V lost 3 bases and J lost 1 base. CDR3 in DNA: TGCGCCAGCAGCTACAGGGGGCTGAGCAATCAGCCCCAGCATTTT. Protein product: CASSYRGLSNQPQHF.

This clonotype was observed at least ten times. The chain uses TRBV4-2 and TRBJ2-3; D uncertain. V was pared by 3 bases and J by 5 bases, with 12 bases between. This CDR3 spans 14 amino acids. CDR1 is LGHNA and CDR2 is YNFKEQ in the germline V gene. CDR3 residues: CASSQKGRGDTQYF. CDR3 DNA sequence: TGTGCCAGCAGCCAGAAAGGTCGAGGAGATACGCAGTATTTT.

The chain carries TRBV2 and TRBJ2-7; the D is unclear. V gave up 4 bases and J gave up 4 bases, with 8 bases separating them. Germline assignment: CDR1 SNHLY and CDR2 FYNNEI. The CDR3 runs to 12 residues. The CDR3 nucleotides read TGTGCCAGCAGTGCTCAAGCTTACGAGCAGTACTTC. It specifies CASSAQAYEQYF.

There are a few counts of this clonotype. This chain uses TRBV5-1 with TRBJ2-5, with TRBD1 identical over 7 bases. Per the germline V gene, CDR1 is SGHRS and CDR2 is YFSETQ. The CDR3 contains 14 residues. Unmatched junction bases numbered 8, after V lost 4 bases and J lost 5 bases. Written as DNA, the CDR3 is TGCGCCAGCAGCAAAGACAGGGTTCTCGAGACCCAGTACTTC. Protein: CASSKDRVLETQYF.

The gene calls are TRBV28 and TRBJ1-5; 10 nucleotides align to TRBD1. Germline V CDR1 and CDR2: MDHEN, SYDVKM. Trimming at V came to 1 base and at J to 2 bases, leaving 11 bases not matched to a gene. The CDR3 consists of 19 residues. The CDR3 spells CASSLFIATGGVGNQPQHF. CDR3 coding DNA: TGTGCCAGCAGTTTATTCATAGCGACAGGGGGCGTGGGCAATCAGCCCCAGCATTTT. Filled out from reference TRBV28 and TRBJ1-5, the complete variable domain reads DVKVTQSSRYLVKRTGEKVFLECVQDMDHENMFWYRQDPGLGLRLIYFSYDVKMKEKGDIPEGYSVSREKKERFSLILESASTNQTSMYLCASSLFIATGGVGNQPQHFGDGTRLSIL.

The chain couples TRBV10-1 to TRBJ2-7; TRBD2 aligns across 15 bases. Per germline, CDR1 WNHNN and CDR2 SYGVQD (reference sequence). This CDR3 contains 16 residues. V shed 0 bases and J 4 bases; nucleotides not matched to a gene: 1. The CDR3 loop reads CASSESGLAGGYEQYF. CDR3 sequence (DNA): TGCGCCAGCAGTGAGTCGGGACTAGCGGGGGGTTACGAGCAGTACTTC.

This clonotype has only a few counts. The CDR3, as DNA: TGCAGTGCTAGGCGGACAGGGGTTGAGCAGTACTTC. Residues: CSARRTGVEQYF. The chain has TRBV20-1 and TRBJ2-7; 9 nucleotides match TRBD1. Trimming removed 3 bases from V and 7 bases from J; junction bases left unmatched: 4. The CDR3 has 12 amino acids. The germline gives CDR1 DFQATT, CDR2 SNEGSKA (reference sequence).